This T cell receptor (beta chain) came from a study of Graves' ophthalmopathy and Graves' hyperthyroidism. Findings and limits, study-wide: The model achieved about 67% sensitivity and roughly 72% specificity for ophthalmopathy progression.

The junction had 14 bases not matched to a gene; V was cut back by 6 bases and J by 4 bases. The CDR3 is 15 residues long. Germline assignment: CDR1 DFQATT and CDR2 SNEGSKA (reference sequence). Turning to this clonotype: The antigen is not known.

Amplification from RNA transcripts yielded the TCR beta CDR3 regions. HTBI primers were used in a first-round RT-PCR, which preceded a second-round multiplex PCR. TCRdb ran MiXCR on the multiplex PCR reads and lists one entry per CDR3 protein. This repertoire shows 45,000 to 60,000 distinct CDR3 sequences, approximately 50% found once; its top ten account for roughly 5%. The J gene is TRBJ1-1, the V gene TRBV20-1, with 7 bases lining up with TRBD1. The sample comprised peripheral blood. The TCR comes from an adult woman with Graves' ophthalmopathy. The CDR3, as DNA: TGCAGTGCGGAGGGGTCCCCCGACAGGGCCACTGAAGCTTTCTTT. Residues: CSAEGSPDRATEAFF.